A single TCR beta chain is shown here with its context. Method: immunoSEQ multiplex PCR; TCRdb's copy keeps in-frame clones and lacks some. The table has around 69,000 clones, 80% to 90% seen once. At cycle 4 day 1, cycle 7 day 1, and baseline, blood was sampled. This record comes from a study of OX40 agonist ivuxolimab in advanced cancers. CDR3 length: 13 residues. V lost 7 bases to trimming and J lost 5 bases, with 14 bases between them. The germline CDR1 and CDR2 sequences are SNHLY and FYNNEI. This sample comprised CD4+ or CD8+ T cells sorted from blood, obtained in a trial of the OX40 agonist ivuxolimab. The source is an adult with an advanced solid tumor such as melanoma, head and neck, liver or kidney cancer. This chain joins TRBV2 and TRBJ1-1; D is ambiguous. The CDR3 region has the DNA TGTGCCAGCACCGCAGCGCCTGGGACTGAAGCTTTCTTT. This translates into CASTAAPGTEAFF.